This entry features one T cell receptor (beta chain) sequence. Its antigen is not known. The junction does not match germline at one end; this may be a read error. This sample is part of a study of tumor and adjacent non-tumor tissue in lung cancer. Study at large: The cohort had about 12 adenocarcinoma, 2 squamous cell and 1 small cell patients.

No cell sorting was done before RNA was extracted from the tissue. Newly diagnosed lung cancer patients had thoracic surgery in China, August–late 2014, without prior chemotherapy. Whole-study results and caveats: In normal lung, the top 100 clones were significantly more dominant than in tumor. Patients with more diverse tumor TCRs had worse survival.

TCRbeta libraries were built with three rounds of nested PCR, modified from ARM-PCR. TCRdb re-called the multiplex PCR reads with MiXCR, one entry per CDR3 protein. The sample comprises about 93,000 distinct CDR3 sequences, around 57% of which are singletons, and around 14% rests with the top ten. The length of the CDR3 is 12 residues. Germline CDR1 and CDR2: SQVTM and ANQGSEA. Sequencing used lung tumor tissue. This sequence joins TRBV29-1 and TRBJ2-1; D possibly corresponds to TRBD1 (5 bases). This clonotype was obtained from a man in his 70s with non-small cell lung cancer. CDR3 amino acids: CSLGQTYNVQFF. The CDR3 region has the DNA TGCAGCCTGGGGCAGACGTACAATGTGCAGTTCTTC.